Below are 19 T cell receptor beta chains sequenced from a single sample in a study of PD-L1 blockade in urothelial cancer. This table comes from immunoSEQ multiplex PCR, and its TCRdb copy is limited to in-frame clones, with some not included. The table records around 43,000 clones, about 88% of them present only once. This sample's time point: pretreatment peripheral blood. The specimen was PBMCs, collected around atezolizumab (anti-PD-L1) treatment. All receptors come from a donor aged 40 or over with urothelial cancer.

This chain joins TRBV5-6 and TRBJ2-1, with 11 bases that match TRBD2. The CDR3 consists of 14 residues. V lost 4 bases and J lost 9; bases outside the gene matches: 6. Germline CDR1 is SGHDT and CDR2 is YYEEEE. Here the CDR3 DNA reads TGTGCCAGCAGCCTCCTAGCGGGAGGTAGTGAGCAGTTCTTC. It encodes CASSLLAGGSEQFF.

The rearrangement uses TRBV4-1 and TRBJ2-2; 7 nucleotides agree with TRBD1. The V and J ends lost 1 base and 6 bases, in that order; junction bases with no gene match: 8. CDR3 length equals 16 residues. Germline loops: CDR1 MGHRA, CDR2 YSYEKL. CDR3 DNA: TGCGCCAGCAGCCAAGCCGGGACAGTGGTCTCCGGGGAGCTGTTTTTT. Translated, it gives CASSQAGTVVSGELFF.

The chain uses TRBV9 and TRBJ2-1; 9 bases align to TRBD2. With 3 bases clipped from V and 3 bases from J, the junction kept 4 bases outside the gene matches. Germline assignment: CDR1 SGDLS and CDR2 YYNGEE. There are 15 residues in the CDR3. Written as DNA, the CDR3 is TGTGCCAGCAGCGCGGCGGGGGGGGGCTACAATGAGCAGTTCTTC. Translation gives CASSAAGGGYNEQFF. Full variable domain (remainder filled in from reference TRBV9 and TRBJ2-1): DSGVTQTPKHLITATGQRVTLRCSPRSGDLSVYWYQQSLDQGLQFLIQYYNGEERAKGNILERFSAQQFPDLHSELNLSSLELGDSALYFCASSAAGGGYNEQFFGPGTRLTVL.

This rearrangement joins TRBV5-4 to TRBJ1-2, with D perhaps TRBD1 (5 bases). Germline V CDR1 and CDR2: SGHNT, YYREEE (reference sequence). This CDR3 is built from 13 residues. V was trimmed by 2 bases and J by 8 bases, leaving 13 bases between them. The CDR3 DNA follows: TGTGCCAGCAGCTTCTCAGGGCTTGGCGGCTACACCTTC. Its translation is CASSFSGLGGYTF.

The chain links TRBV5-6 to TRBJ1-2; unclear D gene. Trimming left V 5 bases short and J 3 bases short, with 20 bases between. The CDR3 consists of 16 residues. CDR1 and CDR2 from the germline V gene are SGHDT and YYEEEE. The CDR3: CASREVGRMGDYGYTF. As DNA, the CDR3 is TGTGCCAGCAGGGAGGTTGGACGGATGGGTGACTATGGCTACACCTTC.

This chain links TRBV14 with TRBJ2-7, with 10 bases that match TRBD1. Germline lookup yields CDR1 SGHDN and CDR2 FVKESK. V was pared by 2 bases and J by 7 bases, with 5 bases of the junction left unmatched. The CDR3 has 14 amino acids. The CDR3 region has the DNA TGTGCCAGCAGCCAAAGACAGGGGGCCTGGGAGCAGTACTTC. Translated, it gives CASSQRQGAWEQYF.

The gene calls are TRBV27 and TRBJ2-7; D unresolved. The CDR3 is made up of 14 amino acids. V was trimmed by 0 bases and J by 5 bases, leaving 11 bases between them. Germline CDR1 MNHEY, CDR2 SMNVEV (reference sequence). The CDR3 is CASSLSSQADEQYF. Here the CDR3 DNA reads TGTGCCAGCAGTTTATCCTCCCAGGCCGACGAGCAGTACTTC.

This chain connects TRBV9 to TRBJ2-5, with 8 bases matching TRBD2. The CDR3 consists of 16 residues. J was trimmed by 0 bases and V by 0 bases; bases with no gene match: 4. Germline lookup yields CDR1 SGDLS and CDR2 YYNGEE. The CDR3 DNA reads as TGTGCCAGCAGCGTAGAGGGAGCGGGAGACCAAGAGACCCAGTACTTC. This sequence encodes CASSVEGAGDQETQYF.

The rearrangement joins TRBV7-2 to TRBJ1-2; TRBD1 might be the D (5 bases). The CDR3 runs 14 residues. V lost 7 bases to trimming and J lost 4 bases, with 16 bases between them. Germline loops: CDR1 SGHTA, CDR2 FQGNSA. CDR3 protein: CASTEPGRAYGYTF. For the CDR3, the DNA is TGTGCCAGCACCGAACCAGGGAGGGCCTATGGCTACACCTTC. Complete variable domain (other parts from reference TRBV7-2 and TRBJ1-2): GAGVSQSPSNKVTEKGKDVELRCDPISGHTALYWYRQSLGQGLEFLIYFQGNSAPDKSGLPSDRFSAERTGGSVSTLTIQRTQQEDSAVYLCASTEPGRAYGYTFGSGTRLTVV.

The chain joins TRBV19 to TRBJ1-5; 8 bases map to TRBD1. The CDR3 contains 14 residues. Germline assignment: CDR1 LNHDA and CDR2 SQIVND (reference sequence). V trimming: 5 bases; J trimming: 6 bases; junction bases outside the gene matches: 6. Here the CDR3 DNA reads TGTGCCAGTAGTGAACAGGGGGTAGGTCAGCCCCAGCATTTT. Its protein is CASSEQGVGQPQHF.

This chain joins TRBV29-1 and TRBJ2-2; 12 bases are a match to TRBD1. Germline V CDR1 and CDR2: SQVTM, ANQGSEA. V gave up 4 bases and J gave up 7 bases; unmatched junction bases: 4. This CDR3 has 14 residues. Written as DNA, the CDR3 is TGCAGCGTTGGGGACAGGGGGCAGGTCGGGGAGCTGTTTTTT. This encodes CSVGDRGQVGELFF.

This clone was seen once. This sequence joins TRBV28 and TRBJ1-4, with 7 bases lining up with TRBD1. Trimming took 7 bases from V and 8 from J; bases not matched to a gene: 10. The length of the CDR3 is 14 residues. Germline CDR1 reads MDHEN; CDR2 reads SYDVKM. The DNA for the CDR3 is TGTGCCAGCAAAGGGTCCGGGACAGCCGAAAAACTGTTTTTT. Translation gives CASKGSGTAEKLFF. The variable domain in full, with the rest retrieved from reference TRBV28 and TRBJ1-4, is DVKVTQSSRYLVKRTGEKVFLECVQDMDHENMFWYRQDPGLGLRLIYFSYDVKMKEKGDIPEGYSVSREKKERFSLILESASTNQTSMYLCASKGSGTAEKLFFGSGTQLSVL.

This clone showed up just a few times. The chain has TRBV4-3 and TRBJ1-2; D uncertain. The germline CDR1 and CDR2 sequences are LGHNA and YSLEER. V lost 4 bases, J lost 4 bases, and 16 bases lay in between. The CDR3 sequence is 15 residues long. CDR3 in amino acids: CASSPQPGSGYGYTF. CDR3 coding DNA: TGCGCCAGCAGCCCCCAGCCGGGGTCGGGCTATGGCTACACCTTC.

Only one count was recorded for this clone. The chain carries TRBV5-8 and TRBJ1-2; the D gene is possibly TRBD1 (6 bases). The CDR3 contains 13 residues. Per germline, CDR1 SGHTS and CDR2 YDEGEE. V shed 4 bases and J shed 7 bases, with 14 bases lying between them. CDR3 bases: TGTGCCAGCAGCCGGGGGGCTGTCGCTGGCTACACCTTC. Its translation: CASSRGAVAGYTF.

The V gene is TRBV19, the J gene TRBJ2-3; D is perhaps TRBD1 (6 bases). This CDR3 spans 18 amino acids. Germline CDR1 is LNHDA and CDR2 is SQIVND (reference sequence). Trimming removed 0 bases from V and 0 bases from J, with 16 bases in between. CDR3 sequence reads: CASSIDGSQGSSTDTQYF. The CDR3 DNA reads TGTGCCAGTAGTATAGATGGGTCACAGGGTTCCAGCACAGATACGCAGTATTTT.

V usage is TRBV7-9 and J usage is TRBJ2-7, with 7 positions matching TRBD1. V was pared by 7 bases and J by 4 bases, with 10 bases of the junction left unmatched. From germline, CDR1 is SEHNR and CDR2 FQNEAQ (reference sequence). The CDR3 sequence is 14 residues long. Here the CDR3 DNA reads TGTGCCAGCACCCCTAGGGGGCGTTTTTACGAGCAGTACTTC. This encodes CASTPRGRFYEQYF.

This clone showed up just a few times. The chain uses TRBV29-1 and TRBJ1-1; D remains unclear. Germline assignment: CDR1 SQVTM and CDR2 ANQGSEA. The CDR3 is 13 amino acids. Trimming left V 4 bases short and J 0 bases short, with 9 bases between. Written as DNA, the CDR3 is TGCAGCGTTGTGGGCTCTTTGAACACTGAAGCTTTCTTT. Protein: CSVVGSLNTEAFF.

This chain uses TRBV4-3 with TRBJ2-4; 8 nucleotides line up with TRBD2. The CDR3 has 18 residues. The V gene's germline CDR1 is LGHNA and CDR2 YSLEER. V shed 4 bases and J 1 base; nucleotides not matched to a gene: 12. The CDR3 coding sequence is TGCGCCAGCAGCCCCGGGAGGGGGGCTAGCGGGGCCAAAAACATTCAGTACTTC. Protein product: CASSPGRGASGAKNIQYF.

V gene TRBV4-3 combines with J gene TRBJ2-2, with D possibly matching TRBD2 (6 bases). The V gene's germline CDR1 is LGHNA and CDR2 YSLEER. Trimming shortened V by 3 bases and J by 5 bases, and 13 bases separated the two germline ends. This CDR3 is 15 amino acids long. The CDR3 is CASSQGGVGTGELFF. DNA for the CDR3: TGCGCCAGCAGCCAGGGGGGAGTGGGGACCGGGGAGCTGTTTTTT.